The rows below give T cell receptor beta chains drawn from one sample of a study of cytomegalovirus exposure and HLA in healthy donors. The method was immunoSEQ multiplex PCR; TCRdb's version includes in-frame clones alone and lacks a portion of them. This sample carries approximately 210,000 clones, about 76% of them seen once, and the ten largest clones take about 0.36%. The source material was PBMCs. Source of these receptors: a male donor in good health and CMV-seropositive. The CDR3 runs from the conserved cysteine through the conserved F or W. A D gene is named only where the DNA matches it firmly. Not all rows give a size; the values are once, few, many and, for expanded clones, a class.

d_gene: TRBD2
j_gene: TRBJ2-5
v_gene: TRBV5-1
abundance: .
CDR3nt: TGCGCCAGCAGAAAACTAGCGGTGGACCAAGAGACCCAGTACTTC
CDR3aa: CASRKLAVDQETQYF

d_gene: .
j_gene: TRBJ2-2
v_gene: TRBV6-5
abundance: .
CDR3nt: TGTGCCAGCAGACTAGGGACACCCGGGGAGCTGTTTTTT
CDR3aa: CASRLGTPGELFF

d_gene: TRBD1
j_gene: TRBJ2-1
v_gene: TRBV7-3
abundance: .
CDR3nt: TGTGCCAGCAGCTTAACGACAGGGCTGTACAATGAGCAGTTCTTC
CDR3aa: CASSLTTGLYNEQFF

d_gene: TRBD1
j_gene: TRBJ2-5
v_gene: TRBV28
abundance: few
CDR3nt: TGTGCCAGCAGCCCGGACTGGACAGGGAGGTCGGAGACCCAGTACTTC
CDR3aa: CASSPDWTGRSETQYF

d_gene: .
j_gene: TRBJ2-7
v_gene: TRBV27
abundance: .
CDR3nt: TGTGCCAGCAGTTTGGCGGGGACGGCTGCCTACGAGCAGTACTTC
CDR3aa: CASSLAGTAAYEQYF

d_gene: TRBD1
j_gene: TRBJ2-7
v_gene: TRBV7-3
abundance: .
CDR3nt: TGTGCCAGCAGCTTCTCGGGACAGGGCCACGAGCAGTACTTC
CDR3aa: CASSFSGQGHEQYF

d_gene: .
j_gene: TRBJ2-2
v_gene: TRBV5-4
abundance: .
CDR3nt: TGTGCCAGCAGCCCGCCAGCGTCCGGGGAGCTGTTTTTT
CDR3aa: CASSPPASGELFF

d_gene: .
j_gene: TRBJ1-5
v_gene: TRBV6-5
abundance: .
CDR3nt: TGTGCCAGCAGTGAACTACAGGGCCATCAGCCCCAGCATTTT
CDR3aa: CASSELQGHQPQHF

d_gene: .
j_gene: TRBJ1-1
v_gene: TRBV28
abundance: once
CDR3nt: TGTGCCAGCACCGAGGCACAGGGGAACACTGAAGCTTTCTTT
CDR3aa: CASTEAQGNTEAFF

d_gene: TRBD2
j_gene: TRBJ2-7
v_gene: TRBV28
abundance: few
CDR3nt: TGTGCCAGCAGTTTTGGGCGGGAGCCCGAGCAGTACTTC
CDR3aa: CASSFGREPEQYF

d_gene: TRBD1
j_gene: TRBJ2-7
v_gene: TRBV7-3
abundance: .
CDR3nt: TGTGCCAGCAGCTCACGGACAGGGAGTCCCTACGAGCAGTACTTC
CDR3aa: CASSSRTGSPYEQYF

d_gene: .
j_gene: TRBJ2-1
v_gene: TRBV5-1
abundance: .
CDR3nt: TGCGCCAGCAGCATGGAGCGCGAGCAGTTCTTC
CDR3aa: CASSMEREQFF

d_gene: TRBD2
j_gene: TRBJ2-5
v_gene: TRBV29-1
abundance: .
CDR3nt: TGCAGCGTTGTTGGTAGCGGGAGGGTAGGAGAGACCCAGTACTTC
CDR3aa: CSVVGSGRVGETQYF

d_gene: .
j_gene: TRBJ2-7
v_gene: TRBV5-4
abundance: .
CDR3nt: TGTGCCAGCAGCTTAAGTATCAGGCCATACGAGCAGTACTTC
CDR3aa: CASSLSIRPYEQYF

d_gene: TRBD1
j_gene: TRBJ1-1
v_gene: TRBV18
abundance: .
CDR3nt: TGTGCCAGCTCGTGGACAGGCGATAACACTGAAGCTTTCTTT
CDR3aa: CASSWTGDNTEAFF

d_gene: TRBD2
j_gene: TRBJ2-3
v_gene: TRBV4-3
abundance: .
CDR3nt: TGCGCCAGCGCTAGCGGGAGAATAGATACGCAGTATTTT
CDR3aa: CASASGRIDTQYF

d_gene: TRBD1
j_gene: TRBJ1-2
v_gene: TRBV11-2
abundance: .
CDR3nt: TGTGCCAGCAGCTGGGGACAGGGGTCTAACTATGGCTACACCTTC
CDR3aa: CASSWGQGSNYGYTF

d_gene: .
j_gene: TRBJ1-2
v_gene: TRBV5-1
abundance: .
CDR3nt: TGCGCCAGCAGCTTGCAGGGAAAACTCGGCTACACCTTC
CDR3aa: CASSLQGKLGYTF

d_gene: .
j_gene: TRBJ2-7
v_gene: TRBV7-9
abundance: .
CDR3nt: TGTTCCAGCAGCTCCACGATCCGACTTTTCTCCTACGAGCAGTACTTC
CDR3aa: CSSSSTIRLFSYEQYF